The rows below give T cell receptor beta chains drawn from one sample of a study of T-cell memory formation after mild COVID-19. TCRdb fed the 5' RACE reads into MiXCR, producing one record per CDR3 protein. Here the sample spans about 110,000 distinct CDR3 sequences, approximately 22% being singletons. The sample consisted of PBMCs or a T cell subset sorted from them (not recorded which). These receptors all stem from a man aged 18 to 29 who had mild COVID-19 (a few samples of this study predate the infection). Cell type and time point are not known. Each CDR3 is given with its conserved first and last residue. D genes are given only for firm matches. Only part of the rows carry a size: once, few, many, or a class if the clone is expanded.

J gene	V gene	D gene	clone size	CDR3 protein
TRBJ1-1	TRBV15	NA	NA	CATSRDRRGVTEAFF
TRBJ1-4	TRBV5-1	TRBD1	few	CASSLGTGYNEKLFF
TRBJ2-3	TRBV5-1	TRBD2	NA	CASSQELAGTSTDTQYF
TRBJ1-1	TRBV27	TRBD1	few	CASSDRDRGRNTEAFF
TRBJ2-6	TRBV7-2	NA	few	CASSPQGRSGANVLTF
TRBJ2-5	TRBV7-9	NA	few	CASSWTETQYF
TRBJ2-3	TRBV4-2	NA	few	CASSQAGHTDTQYF
TRBJ2-1	TRBV4-1	NA	NA	CASSQVSLSNEQFF
TRBJ2-7	TRBV7-9	NA	NA	CASSSTGLASSYEQYF
TRBJ2-5	TRBV5-1	NA	few	CASSGIRGSSETQYF
TRBJ1-1	TRBV18	NA	NA	CASSPDRWGNTEAFF
TRBJ2-3	TRBV3-1	TRBD2	NA	CASITSGGSTDTQYF
TRBJ2-3	TRBV20-1	NA	few	CSARDLGGGYGDTQYF
TRBJ1-2	TRBV5-1	NA	once	CASSFLGEFNYGYTF
TRBJ2-5	TRBV14	NA	NA	CASSQATGAQETQYF
TRBJ2-6	TRBV7-6	NA	NA	CASRTGANVLTF
TRBJ2-1	TRBV19	NA	NA	CATAAGRVGEQFF
TRBJ2-5	TRBV6-2/TRBV6-3	TRBD2	few	CASSYSKTSGDETQYF
TRBJ2-4	TRBV12-5	TRBD1	many	CASAETLQGATKNIQYF
TRBJ1-1	TRBV7-9	NA	NA	CASSPRLEAFF
TRBJ2-5	TRBV4-1	TRBD2	NA	CASSQGLAGGLVETQYF
TRBJ1-1	TRBV12-3/TRBV12-4	NA	NA	CASRPGGSGTEAFF
TRBJ2-3	TRBV7-9	NA	many	CASSSQGGTQYF
TRBJ2-3	TRBV7-9	TRBD2	few	CASSPIVGGGSTDTQYF
TRBJ2-1	TRBV6-6	NA	NA	CASSQPGRWNEQFF
TRBJ2-1	TRBV20-1	TRBD2	few	CGIGGARGEQFF